This entry lists 3 T cell receptor beta chains sequenced from one sample in a study of blood T cell repertoires in COVID-19. Data came from immunoSEQ multiplex PCR; TCRdb stores just in-frame clones and leaves some out. This table holds 230,000 or so clones, approximately 90% found once. Sequencing was done on a sample of PBMCs or T cells enriched from blood (not recorded which). These receptors all stem from a woman in her thirties or forties with acute COVID-19.

The V and J genes are TRBV9 and TRBJ2-3; 13 bases align to TRBD2. This CDR3 has 16 residues. CDR1 SGDLS and CDR2 YYNGEE come from the germline V gene. V dropped 4 bases and J dropped 5; count of bases not matched to a gene: 7. CDR3 amino acids: CASSSRTSGSGDTQYF. CDR3 in DNA: TGTGCCAGCAGCTCTAGGACTAGCGGGAGTGGAGATACGCAGTATTTT.

The chain couples TRBV2 to TRBJ2-5, with 11 nucleotides matching TRBD2. Germline CDR1 is SNHLY and CDR2 is FYNNEI. The length of the CDR3 is 16 residues. Trimming took 3 bases from V and 4 from J; bases not matched to a gene: 7. The DNA for the CDR3 is TGTGCCAGCAGTGATCTTAGCGGGGGGGCCGGAGAGACCCAGTACTTC. Its protein product is CASSDLSGGAGETQYF.

J is TRBJ1-5 and V is TRBV24-1, with 7 bases fitting TRBD1. Germline trimming cut 4 bases from V and 3 bases from J; bases unmatched to any gene: 5. This CDR3 comprises 15 residues. CDR1 and CDR2 (germline): KGHDR, SFDVKD. The DNA for the CDR3 is TGTGCCACCAGTGACTCAGGGGGAATCAATCAGCCCCAGCATTTT. Residues: CATSDSGGINQPQHF.